The rows below give T cell receptor beta chains drawn from one sample of a study of CD8+ T cells in alopecia areata. The data were produced by immunoSEQ multiplex PCR, yet TCRdb's version contains in-frame clones alone and is incomplete. The sample shows under 150,000 clones, around 63% of them seen only once. The material sequenced was CD4+ T cells sorted from blood, taken at week 4, from a patient treated with tofacitinib. These receptor sequences come from a human donor with alopecia areata. CDR3s include the opening cysteine and the closing phenylalanine or tryptophan. D genes are given only for firm matches. Part of the rows lack a size; the others show once, few, many or a class for expanded clones.

cdr3_nt,cdr3_aa,d_call,cdr3_length,j_call,v_call,clone_size
TGTGCCTATGGACAGACCGGGGAGCTGTTTTTT,CAYGQTGELFF,.,11,TRBJ2-2,TRBV30,few
TGTGCCAGCAGCTCGCCGGACCTAGCGGGGGATGAGACCCAGTACTTC,CASSSPDLAGDETQYF,TRBD2,16,TRBJ2-5,TRBV7-2,.
TGTGCCAGCAGTCTGCCTGGCTCCTACAATGAGCAGTTCTTC,CASSLPGSYNEQFF,.,14,TRBJ2-1,TRBV2,.
TGCAGCGGCGGGTTGAGCACAGATACGCAGTATTTT,CSGGLSTDTQYF,.,12,TRBJ2-3,TRBV29-1,.
TGCAGCGGGGGAGGGACAGAGACCCAGTACTTC,CSGGGTETQYF,TRBD2,11,TRBJ2-5,TRBV29-1,.
TGTGCCTGGAGTGTTGGGACCATATACAATGAGCAGTTCTTC,CAWSVGTIYNEQFF,.,14,TRBJ2-1,TRBV30,.
TGTGCCAGCAGCGTAAGACACAGGGACGGGGAGCTGTTTTTT,CASSVRHRDGELFF,.,14,TRBJ2-2,TRBV9,.
TGTGCCAGCAGCGTAGGTGGCAGGGGCGGCTCCTACGAGCAGTACTTC,CASSVGGRGGSYEQYF,.,16,TRBJ2-7,TRBV9,.
TGTGCCAGCAGTCTCAAGGGCGAGACCCAGTACTTC,CASSLKGETQYF,.,12,TRBJ2-5,TRBV27,few
TGCGCCAGCAGCCAACAAGGATCTGGGGCCAACGTCCTGACTTTC,CASSQQGSGANVLTF,.,15,TRBJ2-6,TRBV4-1,.
TGCAGCGCCACACCGGGATTGGAGACCCAGTACTTC,CSATPGLETQYF,.,12,TRBJ2-5,TRBV29-1,.
TGTGCCTGGTCTCTCAGGGGTACGATGAACACTGAAGCTTTCTTT,CAWSLRGTMNTEAFF,.,15,TRBJ1-1,TRBV30,.
TGTGCCAGCAGTTCACAGGGTGGGGGGAATCAGCCCCAGCATTTT,CASSSQGGGNQPQHF,.,15,TRBJ1-5,TRBV7-2,.
TGTGCCAGCAGCTTAGGGCTCTCAAAGACCCAGTACTTC,CASSLGLSKTQYF,.,13,TRBJ2-5,TRBV7-2,.
TGTGCCAGCAGCTTCGACAATATCTATGGCTACACCTTC,CASSFDNIYGYTF,.,13,TRBJ1-2,TRBV7-2,.
TGTGCCAGCAGCCGGGGGACAGGTCGATCCCCTGGCGAGCAGTACTTC,CASSRGTGRSPGEQYF,TRBD1,16,TRBJ2-7,TRBV7-9,.
TGTGCCAGCAGCACAGGGTATGGCTACACCTTC,CASSTGYGYTF,.,11,TRBJ1-2,TRBV9,.
TGCGCCAGCAGCCAAGAGGAAGCGGTCCGGGCTGAAGCTTTCTTT,CASSQEEAVRAEAFF,.,15,TRBJ1-1,TRBV4-3,.
TGTGCCAGCTCACCAGCAGATACCTACTATGGCTACACCTTC,CASSPADTYYGYTF,.,14,TRBJ1-2,TRBV18,few
TGCACCAGCAGCCAAGGACGGGGCCCGAACTATGGCTACACCTTC,CTSSQGRGPNYGYTF,.,15,TRBJ1-2,TRBV1,.
TGCAGCGTGGCTGATTCTGGCACTGGCTACACCTTC,CSVADSGTGYTF,.,12,TRBJ1-2,TRBV29-1,.
TGTGCCAGTAGTAGGGACGCACGCGAAAATGGCTACACCTTC,CASSRDARENGYTF,.,14,TRBJ1-2,TRBV19,.